This passage covers 20 T cell receptor beta chains from one sample sequenced in a study of T-cell reconstitution after alpha-beta-depleted transplantation in children. As it was prepared, the TCRbeta library received unique molecular identifiers. TCRdb ran MiXCR on the PCR reads and lists one entry per CDR3 protein. The profile shows roughly 66,000 distinct CDR3 sequences, 4.9% of them singletons. Here the sequenced sample was PBMCs, mostly from graft donor cells, taken 180 days after TCRalphabeta/CD19-depleted stem cell transplant. The receptors here all came from a boy in the first two years of life who had a stem cell transplant for acute myeloid leukemia, so the T cells may come from the graft donor.

This clonotype has at least ten counts. This chain connects TRBV10-3 to TRBJ1-5; D might be TRBD1 (6 bases). V was clipped by 6 bases and J by 5 bases, with 17 bases between them. The CDR3 runs 15 residues. CDR1 and CDR2 from the germline V gene are ENHRY and SYGVKD. CDR3 residues: CAISGEGGADQPQHF. The CDR3 region has the DNA TGTGCCATCAGCGGGGAGGGGGGAGCGGATCAGCCCCAGCATTTT.

This clonotype was seen ten or more times. The chain carries TRBV12-3 or TRBV12-4 and TRBJ1-1; D not certain. V shed 0 bases and J shed 3 bases, with 5 bases lying between them. The CDR3 contains 13 residues. The CDR3 loop reads CASSLAADTEAFF. CDR3 bases: TGTGCCAGCAGTTTAGCGGCAGACACTGAAGCTTTCTTT.

This clonotype was observed many times. The chain couples TRBV12-3 or TRBV12-4 to TRBJ2-5; TRBD2 is a possible D gene (5 bases). V was cut by 6 bases and J by 5 bases, with 13 bases left in between. There are 13 residues in the CDR3. CDR3 DNA sequence: TGTGCCAGCAGACCTACTAGAACCGAGACCCAGTACTTC. This gives the protein CASRPTRTETQYF.

In this sample, this clonotype turned up many times. This chain joins TRBV18 and TRBJ2-5; D ambiguous. Germline V gene lookup returns CDR1 KGHSH and CDR2 LQKENI. V gave up 0 bases and J gave up 4 bases, with 15 bases separating them. This CDR3 is 16 amino acids long. Here the CDR3 reads CASSPPKGSLGETQYF. The CDR3 DNA follows: TGTGCCAGCTCACCACCGAAGGGTTCCTTAGGAGAGACCCAGTACTTC.

This clonotype was detected many times. The CDR3 DNA sequence: TGCAGTGCCGTGAAAGGAGGTTTTGCTAGTAATCAGCCCCAGCATTTT. Its translation: CSAVKGGFASNQPQHF. This chain uses TRBV20-1 with TRBJ1-5; D unresolved. Deletions cut 6 bases from V and 4 bases from J, with 22 bases between. CDR1 DFQATT and CDR2 SNEGSKA come from the germline V gene (reference sequence). The CDR3 length is 16 residues.

Many counts were recorded for this clonotype. The V gene is TRBV4-1, the J gene TRBJ2-1; no definite D call. The CDR3 is 12 residues long. Germline V gene sequence: CDR1 MGHRA, CDR2 YSYEKL. Trimming pared 3 bases from V and 7 bases from J, leaving 7 bases between. CDR3 sequence reads: CASSQIENEQFF. CDR3 bases: TGCGCCAGCAGCCAGATAGAAAATGAGCAGTTCTTC.

This clonotype was seen repeatedly, ten times or more. At one end the junction does not follow the germline gene, possibly because of a read error. The chain is built from TRBV11-3 and TRBJ2-2; D remains ambiguous. CDR1 and CDR2 from the germline V gene are SGHNT and YENEEA. There are 14 residues in the CDR3. DNA for the CDR3: TGTGCCAGCAGCCTAGACTGGAACACCGGGGAGCTGTTTTTT. Its protein product is CASSLDWNTGELFF.

This clonotype has at least ten counts. The rearrangement uses TRBV20-1 and TRBJ1-5; the D is unclear. CDR1 and CDR2 from the germline V gene are DFQATT and SNEGSKA (reference sequence). The CDR3 sequence is 13 residues long. Between the trimmed V and J ends, which lost 3 bases and 5 bases, there was a span of 11 bases. The CDR3 bases are TGCAGTGCTAGTGGGGTTCCCTATCAGCCCCAGCATTTT. Translating it yields CSASGVPYQPQHF.

This clonotype has at least ten counts. This chain uses TRBV11-2 with TRBJ2-7, with D hard to call. V lost 3 bases, J lost 3 bases, and 6 bases lay in between. This CDR3 spans 12 amino acids. Looked up from germline, CDR1 is SGHAT and CDR2 is FQNNGV. CDR3: CASSFIYYEQYF. CDR3 nucleotide sequence: TGTGCCAGCAGCTTTATCTACTACGAGCAGTACTTC.

This clonotype has at least ten counts. This chain connects TRBV5-1 to TRBJ1-5; 8 nucleotides agree with TRBD1. Germline V lookup: CDR1 SGHRS, CDR2 YFSETQ. J was trimmed by 0 bases and V by 1 base; bases with no gene match: 6. The CDR3 length is 17 residues. The CDR3 nucleotides are TGCGCCAGCAGCTTGACAGGGGGGTTTGATAGCAATCAGCCCCAGCATTTT. This translates into CASSLTGGFDSNQPQHF.

The sample holds many counts of this clonotype. The chain links TRBV12-3 or TRBV12-4 to TRBJ1-2, with 9 bases that match TRBD1. The J segment lost 9 bases and the V segment lost 6 bases, leaving 14 bases of the junction unmatched. This CDR3 comprises 15 residues. The CDR3 sequence is CASRHTGGWIGSYTF. CDR3 sequence (DNA): TGTGCCAGCAGACATACAGGGGGCTGGATAGGGAGCTACACCTTC.

This clonotype was recorded many times. This chain joins TRBV5-1 and TRBJ1-2; D unresolved. CDR3 size: 14 residues. Per the germline V gene, CDR1 is SGHRS and CDR2 is YFSETQ. V gave up 0 bases and J gave up 2 bases, with 8 bases separating them. CDR3: CASSLGGSNYGYTF. CDR3 nucleotide sequence: TGCGCCAGCAGCTTGGGCGGGTCGAACTATGGCTACACCTTC.

This clonotype was recorded at least ten times. The rearrangement links TRBV6-2 or TRBV6-3 to TRBJ2-7; no reliable D call. Germline V gene sequence: CDR1 MNHEY, CDR2 SVGEGT. V was cut by 4 bases and J by 6 bases, with 7 bases left in between. The CDR3 is made up of 11 amino acids. Here the CDR3 DNA reads TGTGCCAGCAGTTTTCGGGCCGAGCAGTACTTC. Amino acid sequence: CASSFRAEQYF.

This clonotype was counted at least ten times. The CDR3 region has the DNA TGCAGTGCTAGTGAGACACGCCTGAGCAATCAGCCCCAGCATTTT. Translating it yields CSASETRLSNQPQHF. The J gene is TRBJ1-5, the V gene TRBV20-1; D remains unclear. The V and J ends lost 3 bases and 1 base respectively, with 13 bases between them. The CDR3 is 15 amino acids. Germline CDR1 DFQATT, CDR2 SNEGSKA (reference sequence).

This clonotype appeared many times. The rearrangement uses TRBV5-1 and TRBJ2-2; no firm D call. The CDR3 sequence is 12 residues long. V shed 4 bases and J shed 5 bases, with 6 bases lying between them. In germline, CDR1 is SGHRS, CDR2 YFSETQ. CDR3 region: CASSGRTGELFF. In nucleotides, the CDR3 is TGCGCCAGCAGCGGTAGGACCGGGGAGCTGTTTTTT.

This clonotype was detected ten times or more. The genes are TRBV28 and TRBJ2-1, with TRBD2 identical over 8 bases. With V trimmed by 1 base and J by 5 bases, 4 bases remained unmatched. Germline CDR1 and CDR2: MDHEN and SYDVKM. The CDR3 contains 15 residues. The CDR3 sequence: CASSLSGGRNNEQFF. As DNA, the CDR3 is TGTGCCAGCAGTTTATCGGGGGGGCGCAACAATGAGCAGTTCTTC.

Many counts were recorded for this clonotype. The chain is built from TRBV7-2 and TRBJ1-5; 8 positions agree with TRBD1. This CDR3 comprises 15 residues. The V gene end was trimmed by 5 bases and the J gene end by 0 bases; junction bases not matched to a gene: 3. Germline CDR1 and CDR2: SGHTA and FQGNSA. The CDR3 coding sequence is TGTGCCAGCAGCACGACAGGGGCTAGCAATCAGCCCCAGCATTTT. Translating it yields CASSTTGASNQPQHF. Combining the CDR3 with reference TRBV7-2 and TRBJ1-5 gives the whole variable domain GAGVSQSPSNKVTEKGKDVELRCDPISGHTALYWYRQSLGQGLEFLIYFQGNSAPDKSGLPSDRFSAERTGGSVSTLTIQRTQQEDSAVYLCASSTTGASNQPQHFGDGTRLSIL.

At least ten counts were recorded for this clonotype. This rearrangement joins TRBV4-1 to TRBJ2-5, with 11 bases matching TRBD2. J lost 5 bases, V lost 1 base, and 12 bases had no gene match. The CDR3 has 18 residues. Per germline, CDR1 MGHRA and CDR2 YSYEKL. As DNA, the CDR3 is TGCGCCAGCAGCCAAGGCGCTTCTCCGGGACTAGCGGTTGAGACCCAGTACTTC. It encodes CASSQGASPGLAVETQYF.

This clonotype has at least ten counts. The V gene is TRBV20-1, the J gene TRBJ2-1; D might be TRBD2 (6 bases). There are 20 residues in the CDR3. V was trimmed by 2 bases and J by 0 bases, leaving 26 bases between them. Germline loops: CDR1 DFQATT, CDR2 SNEGSKA (reference sequence). The DNA for the CDR3 is TGCAGTGCTAGACCTCAAAATTTGTTATGGGGGGATTACTCCTACAATGAGCAGTTCTTC. Its translation is CSARPQNLLWGDYSYNEQFF.

This clonotype was seen ten or more times. This chain joins TRBV19 and TRBJ1-1; D unclear. This CDR3 spans 14 amino acids. The germline V gene encodes CDR1 LNHDA and CDR2 SQIVND (reference sequence). The V end was cut by 4 bases, the J end by 0 bases, with 9 bases between. The CDR3 DNA follows: TGTGCCAGTAGTAAGGTAGCAGTGAACACTGAAGCTTTCTTT. Translation gives CASSKVAVNTEAFF.